The next 15 T cell receptor beta chains were all read from a single sample in a study of blood T cell repertoires in COVID-19. The method was immunoSEQ multiplex PCR; TCRdb's version includes in-frame clones alone and lacks a portion of them. The data hold about 73,000 clones, with 70% to 85% observed a single time. Sequenced sample: peripheral blood. All receptors derive from a woman aged 55-70 years with acute or convalescent COVID-19.

J is TRBJ1-5 and V is TRBV28; TRBD1 is a possible D gene (5 bases). The CDR3 is 17 residues long. Germline assignment: CDR1 MDHEN and CDR2 SYDVKM. Trimming cost V 2 bases and J 4 bases, with 18 bases left between them. CDR3 DNA: TGTGCCAGCAGTTTAAAGGGACTTCTAGGGGCAAATCAGCCCCAGCATTTT. Its protein is CASSLKGLLGANQPQHF.

This sequence joins TRBV9 and TRBJ1-2; D is unresolved. CDR1 and CDR2 from the germline V gene are SGDLS and YYNGEE. The CDR3 contains 12 residues. Trimming took 0 bases from V and 6 from J, leaving 6 bases between them. CDR3 coding DNA: TGTGCCAGCAGCGTAGACGGTAATGGCTACACCTTC. Translating it yields CASSVDGNGYTF. Full variable domain (remainder filled in from reference TRBV9 and TRBJ1-2): DSGVTQTPKHLITATGQRVTLRCSPRSGDLSVYWYQQSLDQGLQFLIQYYNGEERAKGNILERFSAQQFPDLHSELNLSSLELGDSALYFCASSVDGNGYTFGSGTRLTVV.

The chain is built from TRBV30 and TRBJ1-5; tentative D call: TRBD1 (6 bases). The CDR3 loop spans 13 amino acids. Trimming removed 1 base from V and 6 bases from J, with 10 bases in between. Germline CDR1 is GTSNPN and CDR2 is SVGIG (reference sequence). The CDR3 DNA is TGTGCCTGGAGTGACAGGGCGGGTCAGCCCCAGCATTTT. Protein product: CAWSDRAGQPQHF.

V gene TRBV28 combines with J gene TRBJ1-1, with 8 positions matching TRBD1. Per the germline V gene, CDR1 is MDHEN and CDR2 is SYDVKM. V shed 3 bases and J 8 bases; nucleotides not matched to a gene: 11. The CDR3 has 15 residues. The CDR3 reads CASSFQQGVRAEAFF. The CDR3 region has the DNA TGTGCCAGCAGTTTTCAACAGGGGGTACGGGCCGAAGCTTTCTTT.

The V and J genes are TRBV30 and TRBJ1-3; D possibly corresponds to TRBD1 (6 bases). V dropped 2 bases and J dropped 2 bases, with 13 bases sitting between them. The CDR3 spans 15 residues. Germline V lookup: CDR1 GTSNPN, CDR2 SVGIG (reference sequence). The CDR3 region has the DNA TGTGCCTGGAGTCCGACAGGAAATACTGGAAACACCATATATTTT. Protein product: CAWSPTGNTGNTIYF. Variable domain in full (rest from reference TRBV30 and TRBJ1-3): SQTIHQWPATLVQPVGSPLSLECTVEGTSNPNLYWYRQAAGRGLQLLFYSVGIGQISSEVPQNLSASRPQDRQFILSSKKLLLSDSGFYLCAWSPTGNTGNTIYFGEGSWLTVV.

The V and J genes are TRBV4-1 and TRBJ1-2; 8 nucleotides agree with TRBD1. The germline CDR1 and CDR2 sequences are MGHRA and YSYEKL. V shed 5 bases, J shed 2 bases, and the junction held 7 bases outside the gene matches. This CDR3 has 15 residues. CDR3: CASSVIRGQNYGYTF. The CDR3 coding sequence is TGCGCCAGCAGCGTCATCAGGGGGCAGAACTATGGCTACACCTTC.

This clone has only one observation. CDR3 sequence: CASSYSGGANEQFF. In nucleotides, the CDR3 is TGTGCCAGCAGCTATAGCGGGGGGGCCAATGAGCAGTTCTTC. The chain recombines TRBV7-2 with TRBJ2-1, with 11 bases lining up with TRBD2. This CDR3 contains 14 residues. Trimming removed 4 bases from V and 6 bases from J; junction bases left unmatched: 2. Germline loops: CDR1 SGHTA, CDR2 FQGNSA. Based on the CDR3 plus reference TRBV7-2 and TRBJ2-1, the full variable domain is GAGVSQSPSNKVTEKGKDVELRCDPISGHTALYWYRQSLGQGLEFLIYFQGNSAPDKSGLPSDRFSAERTGGSVSTLTIQRTQQEDSAVYLCASSYSGGANEQFFGPGTRLTVL.

This sequence joins TRBV10-3 and TRBJ2-2; weak D call: TRBD2 (6 bases). CDR1 ENHRY and CDR2 SYGVKD come from the germline V gene. Trimming removed 6 bases from V and 6 bases from J, with 17 bases in between. This CDR3 spans 15 amino acids. The CDR3 protein is CAIRGTSSDAGELFF. The CDR3 coding sequence is TGTGCCATCAGGGGTACTAGCTCGGACGCCGGGGAGCTGTTTTTT.

The chain has TRBV30 and TRBJ1-1; D not resolved. Trimming removed 5 bases at V and 1 base at J, with 23 bases between. The CDR3 loop spans 17 amino acids. Germline V gene sequence: CDR1 GTSNPN, CDR2 SVGIG (reference sequence). The CDR3 DNA reads TGTGCCTGGGGCAGGCGTGGGGAGCCGCGACCGAACACTGAAGCTTTCTTT. Translated, it gives CAWGRRGEPRPNTEAFF.

The DNA of the CDR3 is TGTGCCAGCAGCCAAGAGGGGGGGACAGGGAGAATTCCCTACGAGCAGTACTTC. This sequence encodes CASSQEGGTGRIPYEQYF. The genes are TRBV4-2 and TRBJ2-7; 9 positions agree with TRBD1. Trimming cost V 0 bases and J 2 bases; bases outside gene matches: 11. Germline-derived CDR1 and CDR2 are LGHNA and YNFKEQ. The CDR3 is 18 amino acids.

The chain links TRBV13 to TRBJ1-1, with 8 bases identical to TRBD1. The J segment lost 9 bases and the V segment lost 5 bases, leaving 5 bases of the junction unmatched. Germline lookup yields CDR1 PRHDT and CDR2 FYEKMQ (reference sequence). This CDR3 is 12 amino acids long. CDR3 region: CASSPGQGKAFF. In nucleotides, the CDR3 is TGTGCCAGCAGCCCAGGACAGGGTAAAGCTTTCTTT.

This clone was seen a single time. The chain recombines TRBV9 with TRBJ2-5; 9 bases match TRBD2. V gave up 2 bases and J gave up 4 bases; unmatched junction bases: 6. There are 15 residues in the CDR3. The V gene's germline CDR1 is SGDLS and CDR2 YYNGEE. CDR3 DNA sequence: TGTGCCAGCAGCGTGGGGCTAGCGGGGACAGAGACCCAGTACTTC. Amino acids: CASSVGLAGTETQYF.

The rearrangement joins TRBV4-1 to TRBJ1-1; 9 bases match TRBD1. The ends lost 5 bases at V and 1 base at J; junction bases unmatched: 5. Germline lookup yields CDR1 MGHRA and CDR2 YSYEKL. The CDR3 loop spans 15 amino acids. CDR3 sequence: CASSWGTGRNTEAFF. For the CDR3, the DNA is TGCGCCAGCAGCTGGGGGACAGGGAGGAACACTGAAGCTTTCTTT.

The V and J genes are TRBV15 and TRBJ2-1; a weak D match, TRBD1 (5 bases). From germline, CDR1 is LNHNV and CDR2 YYDKDF (reference sequence). This CDR3 contains 18 residues. Trimming removed 0 bases at V and 7 bases at J, with 22 bases between. The CDR3 protein is CATSRDPLVGRFGNEQFF. The CDR3, as DNA: TGTGCCACCAGCAGAGACCCCCTCGTGGGGCGATTCGGGAATGAGCAGTTCTTC.

This clone was detected only once. The gene calls are TRBV14 and TRBJ1-1; D unclear. Germline loops: CDR1 SGHDN, CDR2 FVKESK. V dropped 1 base and J dropped 7 bases, with 10 bases sitting between them. The CDR3 is made up of 13 amino acids. The DNA of the CDR3 is TGTGCCAGCAGCCAAGTGGGTGGAGGTGAAGCTTTCTTT. This sequence encodes CASSQVGGGEAFF.